This T cell receptor (beta chain) is from a study of Graves' ophthalmopathy and Graves' hyperthyroidism. In the study overall: The blood sample was drawn at first diagnosis and before any treatment.

The study, taken as a whole, reports: Ophthalmopathy was separated from stable hyperthyroidism by a 13-signature model with roughly 91% sensitivity and over 75% specificity.

With respect to this clonotype: Antigen unknown.

CDR1 and CDR2 (germline): LNHDA, SQIVND (reference sequence). The CDR3 has 12 amino acids. The V gene end was trimmed by 7 bases and the J gene end by 6 bases; junction bases not matched to a gene: 4. RNA transcripts provided the template for amplifying TCR beta CDR3 regions. In the first round, RT-PCR was carried out with HTBI primers, and a multiplex PCR formed the second round. TCRdb reanalysed the multiplex PCR reads using MiXCR and keeps one entry per CDR3 protein. The sample lists more than 40,000 distinct CDR3 sequences, roughly 52% occurring once. The origin of this receptor is an adult man with Graves' ophthalmopathy. Material: peripheral blood. This chain links TRBV19 with TRBJ2-5, with 8 bases aligning to TRBD1. The CDR3 is CASTQGAKTQYF. As DNA, the CDR3 is TGTGCCAGTACCCAGGGGGCAAAGACCCAGTACTTC. The whole variable domain, filled in from reference TRBV19 and TRBJ2-5, reads DGGITQSPKYLFRKEGQNVTLSCEQNLNHDAMYWYRQDPGQGLRLIYYSQIVNDFQKGDIAEGYSVSREKKESFPLTVTSAQKNPTAFYLCASTQGAKTQYFGPGTRLLVL.